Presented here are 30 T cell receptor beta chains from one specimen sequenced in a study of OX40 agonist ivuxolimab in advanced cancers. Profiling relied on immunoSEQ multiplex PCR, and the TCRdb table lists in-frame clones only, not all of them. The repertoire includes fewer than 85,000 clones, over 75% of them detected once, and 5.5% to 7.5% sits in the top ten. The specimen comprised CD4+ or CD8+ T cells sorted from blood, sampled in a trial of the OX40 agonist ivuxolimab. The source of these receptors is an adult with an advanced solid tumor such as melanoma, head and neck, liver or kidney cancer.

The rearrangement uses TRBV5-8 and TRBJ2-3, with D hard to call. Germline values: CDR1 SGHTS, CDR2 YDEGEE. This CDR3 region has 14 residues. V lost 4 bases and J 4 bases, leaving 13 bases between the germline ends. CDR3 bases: TGTGCCAGCAGCCCCCTATGGGCCCCAGATACGCAGTATTTT. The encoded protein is CASSPLWAPDTQYF.

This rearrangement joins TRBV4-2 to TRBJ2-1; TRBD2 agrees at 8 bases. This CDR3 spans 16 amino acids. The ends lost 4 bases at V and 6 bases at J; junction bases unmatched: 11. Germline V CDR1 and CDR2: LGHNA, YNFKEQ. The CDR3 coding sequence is TGTGCCAGCAGCCTCGCCGGGGGGGCGGGGTCCAATGAGCAGTTCTTC. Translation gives CASSLAGGAGSNEQFF.

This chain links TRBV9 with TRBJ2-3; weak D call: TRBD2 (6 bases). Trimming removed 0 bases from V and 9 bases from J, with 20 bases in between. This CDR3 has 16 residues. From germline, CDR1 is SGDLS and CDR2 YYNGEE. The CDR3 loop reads CASSVAGRTGEITQYF. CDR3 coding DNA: TGTGCCAGCAGCGTAGCCGGGAGAACGGGGGAGATAACGCAGTATTTT.

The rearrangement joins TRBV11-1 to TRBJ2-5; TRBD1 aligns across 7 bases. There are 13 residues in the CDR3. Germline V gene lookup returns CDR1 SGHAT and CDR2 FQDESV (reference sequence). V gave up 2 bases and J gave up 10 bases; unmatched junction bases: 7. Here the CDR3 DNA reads TGTGCCAGCAGCTTATCCGACAGGGATAGCCAGTACTTC. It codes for CASSLSDRDSQYF.

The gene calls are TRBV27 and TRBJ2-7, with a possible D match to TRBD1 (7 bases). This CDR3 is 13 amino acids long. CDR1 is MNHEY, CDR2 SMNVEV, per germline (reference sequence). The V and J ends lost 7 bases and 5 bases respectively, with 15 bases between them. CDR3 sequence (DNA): TGTGCCAGCAACTGGGCAGGGGGGAACGAGCAGTACTTC. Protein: CASNWAGGNEQYF.

The CDR3 is CASSLDSSGYGYTF. The CDR3 DNA follows: TGTGCCAGCAGTTTGGACAGTTCGGGCTATGGCTACACCTTC. The V and J genes are TRBV6-6 and TRBJ1-2; a weak D match, TRBD1 (6 bases). V lost 4 bases and J 4 bases, leaving 13 bases between the germline ends. The CDR3 runs 14 residues. Germline V gives CDR1 MNHNY, CDR2 SVGAGI (reference sequence).

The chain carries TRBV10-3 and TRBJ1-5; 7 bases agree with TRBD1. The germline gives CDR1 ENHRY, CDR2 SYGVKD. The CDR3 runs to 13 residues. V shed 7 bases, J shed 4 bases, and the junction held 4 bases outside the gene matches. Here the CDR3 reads CAITGQANQPQHF. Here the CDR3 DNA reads TGTGCCATCACTGGACAGGCGAATCAGCCCCAGCATTTT.

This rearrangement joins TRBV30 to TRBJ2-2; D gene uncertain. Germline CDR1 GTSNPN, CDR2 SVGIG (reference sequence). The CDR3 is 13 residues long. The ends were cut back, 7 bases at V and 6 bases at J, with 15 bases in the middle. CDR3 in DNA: TGTGCCTCGGCCCTTCCAACGGCCGGGGAGCTGTTTTTT. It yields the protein CASALPTAGELFF.

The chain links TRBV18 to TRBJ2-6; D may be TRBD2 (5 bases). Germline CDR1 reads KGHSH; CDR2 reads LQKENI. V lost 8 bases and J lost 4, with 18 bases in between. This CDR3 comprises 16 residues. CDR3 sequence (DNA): TGTGCCAGCCCCGGAAGTTTCGGGGAAGGGGCCAACGTCCTGACTTTC. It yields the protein CASPGSFGEGANVLTF.

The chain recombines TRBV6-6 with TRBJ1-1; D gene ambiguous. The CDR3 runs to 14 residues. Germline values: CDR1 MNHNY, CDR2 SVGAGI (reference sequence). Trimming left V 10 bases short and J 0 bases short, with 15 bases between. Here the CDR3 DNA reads TGTGCCACCTCACGGGAGGGAATGAACACTGAAGCTTTCTTT. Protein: CATSREGMNTEAFF.

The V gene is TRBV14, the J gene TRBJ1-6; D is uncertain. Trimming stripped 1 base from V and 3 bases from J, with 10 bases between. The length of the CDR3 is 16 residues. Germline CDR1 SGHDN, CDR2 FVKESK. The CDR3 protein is CASSQGGVVYNSPLHF. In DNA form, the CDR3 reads TGTGCCAGCAGCCAAGGGGGAGTCGTCTATAATTCACCCCTCCACTTT.

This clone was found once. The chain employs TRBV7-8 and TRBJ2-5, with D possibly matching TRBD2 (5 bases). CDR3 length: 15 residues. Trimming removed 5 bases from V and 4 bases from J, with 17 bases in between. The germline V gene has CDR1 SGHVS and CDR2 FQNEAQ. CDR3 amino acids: CASSLRLSRGETQYF. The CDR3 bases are TGTGCCAGCAGCCTCCGACTATCCCGGGGAGAGACCCAGTACTTC.

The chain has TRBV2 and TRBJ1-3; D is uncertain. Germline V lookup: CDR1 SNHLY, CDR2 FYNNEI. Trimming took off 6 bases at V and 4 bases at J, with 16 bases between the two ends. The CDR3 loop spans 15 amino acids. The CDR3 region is CASREPVLGGNTIYF. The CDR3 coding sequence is TGTGCCAGCAGGGAACCGGTCCTCGGAGGAAACACCATATATTTT.

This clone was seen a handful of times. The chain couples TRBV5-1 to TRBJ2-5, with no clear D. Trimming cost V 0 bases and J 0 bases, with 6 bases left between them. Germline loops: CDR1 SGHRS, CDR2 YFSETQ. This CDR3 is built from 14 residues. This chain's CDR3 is CASSLVTNQETQYF. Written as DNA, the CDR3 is TGCGCCAGCAGCTTGGTCACTAACCAAGAGACCCAGTACTTC.

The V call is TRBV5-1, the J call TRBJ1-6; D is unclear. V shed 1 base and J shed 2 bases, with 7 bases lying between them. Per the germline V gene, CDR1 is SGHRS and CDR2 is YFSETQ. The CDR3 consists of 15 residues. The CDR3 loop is CASSLRDTYNSPLHF. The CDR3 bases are TGCGCCAGCAGCTTGAGGGATACCTATAATTCACCCCTCCACTTT.

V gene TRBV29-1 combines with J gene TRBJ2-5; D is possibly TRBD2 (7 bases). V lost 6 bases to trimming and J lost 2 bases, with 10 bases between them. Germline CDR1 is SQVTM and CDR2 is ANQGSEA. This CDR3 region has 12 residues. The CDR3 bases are TGCAGCGTGGGGGGGACACAAGAGACCCAGTACTTC. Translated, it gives CSVGGTQETQYF. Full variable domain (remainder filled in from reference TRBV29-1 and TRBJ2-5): SAVISQKPSRDICQRGTSLTIQCQVDSQVTMMFWYRQQPGQSLTLIATANQGSEATYESGFVIDKFPISRPNLTFSTLTVSNMSPEDSSIYLCSVGGTQETQYFGPGTRLLVL.

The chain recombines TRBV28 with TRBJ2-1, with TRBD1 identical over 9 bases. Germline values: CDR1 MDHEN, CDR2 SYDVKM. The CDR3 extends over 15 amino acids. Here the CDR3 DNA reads TGTCGGACGGGACAGGGCGTCTACTCCTACAATGAGCAGTTCTTC. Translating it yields CRTGQGVYSYNEQFF.

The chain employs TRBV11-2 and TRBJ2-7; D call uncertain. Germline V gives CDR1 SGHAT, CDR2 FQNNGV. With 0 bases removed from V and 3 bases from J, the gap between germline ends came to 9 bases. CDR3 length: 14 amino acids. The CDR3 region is CASSLDRMFYEQYF. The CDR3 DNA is TGTGCCAGCAGCTTAGATCGTATGTTCTACGAGCAGTACTTC.

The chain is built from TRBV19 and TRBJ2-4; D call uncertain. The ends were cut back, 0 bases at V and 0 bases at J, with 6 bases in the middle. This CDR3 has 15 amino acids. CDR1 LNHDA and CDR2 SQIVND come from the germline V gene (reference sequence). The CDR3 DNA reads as TGTGCCAGTAGTATAGACGGGCTAGCCAAAAACATTCAGTACTTC. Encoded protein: CASSIDGLAKNIQYF.

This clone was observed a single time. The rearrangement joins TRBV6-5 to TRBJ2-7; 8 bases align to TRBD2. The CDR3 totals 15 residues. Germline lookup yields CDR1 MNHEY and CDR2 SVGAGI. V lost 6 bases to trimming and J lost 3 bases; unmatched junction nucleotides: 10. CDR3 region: CASRPSGSTFYEQYF. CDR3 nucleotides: TGTGCCAGCAGGCCAAGCGGGAGTACCTTCTACGAGCAGTACTTC.

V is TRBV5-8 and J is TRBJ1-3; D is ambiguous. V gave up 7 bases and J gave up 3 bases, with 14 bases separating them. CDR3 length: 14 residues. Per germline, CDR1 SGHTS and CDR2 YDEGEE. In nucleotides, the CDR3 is TGTGCCAGCGCCACTGCGGGGTTTGGAAACACCATATATTTT. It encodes CASATAGFGNTIYF.

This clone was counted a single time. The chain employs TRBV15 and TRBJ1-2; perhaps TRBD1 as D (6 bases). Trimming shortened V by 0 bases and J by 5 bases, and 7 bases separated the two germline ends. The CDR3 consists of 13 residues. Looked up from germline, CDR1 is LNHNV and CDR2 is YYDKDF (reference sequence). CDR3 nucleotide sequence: TGTGCCACCAGCAGAGACAGGGGTTATGGCTACACCTTC. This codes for CATSRDRGYGYTF.

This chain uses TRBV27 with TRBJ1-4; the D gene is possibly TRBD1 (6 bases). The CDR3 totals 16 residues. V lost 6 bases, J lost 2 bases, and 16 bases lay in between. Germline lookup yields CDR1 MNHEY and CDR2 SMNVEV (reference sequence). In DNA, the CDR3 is TGTGCCAGCAGCCAACGGGATAGGGGGACTAATGAAAAACTGTTTTTT. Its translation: CASSQRDRGTNEKLFF.

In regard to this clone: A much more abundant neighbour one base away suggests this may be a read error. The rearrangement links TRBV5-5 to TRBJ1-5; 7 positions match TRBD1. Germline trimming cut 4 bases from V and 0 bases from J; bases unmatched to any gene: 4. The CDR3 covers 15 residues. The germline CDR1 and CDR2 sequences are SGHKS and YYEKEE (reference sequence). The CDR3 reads CASSVQGYSNQPQHF. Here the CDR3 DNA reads TGTGCCAGCAGCGTACAGGGGTATAGCAATCAGCCCCAGCATTTT.

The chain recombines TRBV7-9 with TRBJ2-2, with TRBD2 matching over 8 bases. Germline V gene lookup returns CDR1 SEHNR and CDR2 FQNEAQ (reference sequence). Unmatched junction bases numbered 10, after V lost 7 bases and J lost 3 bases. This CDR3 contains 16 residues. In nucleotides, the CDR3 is TGTGCCAGCAAAAAGCGGGGGACGGAGGACACCGGGGAGCTGTTTTTT. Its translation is CASKKRGTEDTGELFF.

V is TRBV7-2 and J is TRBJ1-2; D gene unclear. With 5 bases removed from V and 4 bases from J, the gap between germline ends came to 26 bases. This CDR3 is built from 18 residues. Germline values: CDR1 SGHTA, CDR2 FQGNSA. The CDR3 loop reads CASSAIGSPAGSFYGYTF. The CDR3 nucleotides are TGTGCCAGCAGCGCCATCGGGTCCCCCGCGGGCAGCTTCTATGGCTACACCTTC.

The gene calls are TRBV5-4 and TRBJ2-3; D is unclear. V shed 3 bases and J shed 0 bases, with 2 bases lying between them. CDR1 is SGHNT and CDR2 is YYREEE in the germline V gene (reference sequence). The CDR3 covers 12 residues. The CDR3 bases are TGTGCCAGCAGCTCTAGCACAGATACGCAGTATTTT. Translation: CASSSSTDTQYF.

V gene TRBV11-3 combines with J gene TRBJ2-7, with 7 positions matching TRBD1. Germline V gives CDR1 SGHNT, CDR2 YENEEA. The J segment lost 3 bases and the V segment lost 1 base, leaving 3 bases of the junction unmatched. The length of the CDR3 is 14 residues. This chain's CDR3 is CASSLAAGGYEQYF. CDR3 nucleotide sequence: TGTGCCAGCAGCTTAGCGGCAGGGGGCTACGAGCAGTACTTC.

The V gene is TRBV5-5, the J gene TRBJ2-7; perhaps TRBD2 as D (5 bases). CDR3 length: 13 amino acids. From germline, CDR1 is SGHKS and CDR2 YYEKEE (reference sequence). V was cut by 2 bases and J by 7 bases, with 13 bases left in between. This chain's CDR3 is CASSLGPRGEQYF. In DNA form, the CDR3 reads TGTGCCAGCAGCTTAGGTCCCCGAGGGGAGCAGTACTTC.

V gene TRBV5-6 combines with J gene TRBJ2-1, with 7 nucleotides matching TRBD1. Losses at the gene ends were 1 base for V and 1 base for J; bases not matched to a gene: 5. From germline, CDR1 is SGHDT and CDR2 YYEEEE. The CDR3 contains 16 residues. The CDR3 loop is CASSLRGRGSYNEQFF. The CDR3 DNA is TGTGCCAGCAGCTTGAGGGGCAGGGGGTCCTACAATGAGCAGTTCTTC. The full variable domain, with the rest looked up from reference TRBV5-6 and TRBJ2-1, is DAGVTQSPTHLIKTRGQQVTLRCSPKSGHDTVSWYQQALGQGPQFIFQYYEEEERQRGNFPDRFSGHQFPNYSSELNVNALLLGDSALYLCASSLRGRGSYNEQFFGPGTRLTVL.